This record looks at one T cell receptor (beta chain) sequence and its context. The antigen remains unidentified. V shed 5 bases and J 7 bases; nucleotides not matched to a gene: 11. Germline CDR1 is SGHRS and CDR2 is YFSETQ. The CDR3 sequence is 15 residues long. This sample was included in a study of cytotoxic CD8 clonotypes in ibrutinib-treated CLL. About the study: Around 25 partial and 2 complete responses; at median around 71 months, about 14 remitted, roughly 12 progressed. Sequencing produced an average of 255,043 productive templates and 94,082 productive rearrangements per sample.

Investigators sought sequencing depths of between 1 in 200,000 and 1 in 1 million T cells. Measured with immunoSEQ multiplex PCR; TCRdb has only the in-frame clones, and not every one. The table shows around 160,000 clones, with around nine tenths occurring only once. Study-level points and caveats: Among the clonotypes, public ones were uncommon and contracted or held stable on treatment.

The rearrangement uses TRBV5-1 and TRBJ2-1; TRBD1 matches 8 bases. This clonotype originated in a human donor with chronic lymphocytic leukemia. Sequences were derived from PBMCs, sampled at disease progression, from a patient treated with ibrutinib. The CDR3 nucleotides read TGCGCCAGCAGTCAGACCCGGACAGGGTTGAATGAGCAGTTCTTC. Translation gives CASSQTRTGLNEQFF.